A selection of T cell receptor beta chains follows, all from one sample in a study of PD-L1 blockade in urothelial cancer. The assay was immunoSEQ multiplex PCR, and TCRdb's table has in-frame clones only and misses some. The data show about 50,000 clones, with approximately 79% seen just once and approximately 2.9% held by the top ten. This material consisted of PBMCs, taken around atezolizumab (anti-PD-L1) treatment. The receptors stem from a man between 65 and 85 years old with urothelial cancer. The CDR3 runs from the conserved cysteine through the conserved F or W. Each record gives: J gene, D gene, clone size, V gene, CDR3 DNA, CDR3 protein. D genes are given only for firm matches. Rows may omit the clone size; those that give it use once, few, many or a size class.

j_call: TRBJ2-1
d_call: TRBD1
clone_size: NA
v_call: TRBV28
cdr3_nt: TGTGCCACCGCGAGACAGGGCCTAACTCATAGCTCCTACAATGAGCAGTTCTTC
cdr3_aa: CATARQGLTHSSYNEQFF

j_call: TRBJ1-1
d_call: TRBD1
clone_size: many
v_call: TRBV5-1
cdr3_nt: TGCGCCAGCAGCCCCCTGACAGGGGAGAACACTGAAGCTTTCTTT
cdr3_aa: CASSPLTGENTEAFF

j_call: TRBJ2-7
d_call: NA
clone_size: NA
v_call: TRBV5-8
cdr3_nt: TGTGCCAGCAGCTTGTTCGGTCGGTACGAGCAGTACTTC
cdr3_aa: CASSLFGRYEQYF

j_call: TRBJ1-1
d_call: TRBD1
clone_size: NA
v_call: TRBV6-4
cdr3_nt: TGTGCCAGCAGGACAGGGGTGGGCACTGAAGCTTTCTTT
cdr3_aa: CASRTGVGTEAFF

j_call: TRBJ1-1
d_call: TRBD1
clone_size: NA
v_call: TRBV10-2
cdr3_nt: TGCGCCAGCAGTGAACAGGGGGCGATCGGCACTGAAGCTTTCTTT
cdr3_aa: CASSEQGAIGTEAFF

j_call: TRBJ2-4
d_call: TRBD2
clone_size: NA
v_call: TRBV11-1
cdr3_nt: TGTGCCAGCAGTATTGCATTAGCGGGAGGGCGAAACATTCAGTACTTC
cdr3_aa: CASSIALAGGRNIQYF

j_call: TRBJ1-3
d_call: NA
clone_size: NA
v_call: TRBV5-4
cdr3_nt: TGTGCCAGCAGCTTGGACAGGGGAAACACCATATATTTT
cdr3_aa: CASSLDRGNTIYF

j_call: TRBJ1-1
d_call: NA
clone_size: NA
v_call: TRBV6-1
cdr3_nt: TGTGCCAGCACCGGACAGCTGAACACTGAAGCTTTCTTT
cdr3_aa: CASTGQLNTEAFF

j_call: TRBJ2-3
d_call: NA
clone_size: NA
v_call: TRBV7-9
cdr3_nt: TGTGCCAGCAGCTTAGCGTTGGGGGCGACAGATACGCAGTATTTT
cdr3_aa: CASSLALGATDTQYF

j_call: TRBJ2-1
d_call: TRBD1
clone_size: NA
v_call: TRBV27
cdr3_nt: TGTGCCAGCAGTCCTGTGGACAGGTATGATGAGCAGTTCTTC
cdr3_aa: CASSPVDRYDEQFF

j_call: TRBJ2-7
d_call: TRBD1
clone_size: NA
v_call: TRBV5-4
cdr3_nt: TGTGCCAGCAGCTTAAATCCGGGACAGAAAGCCCTCGAGCAGTACTTC
cdr3_aa: CASSLNPGQKALEQYF

j_call: TRBJ2-1
d_call: TRBD2
clone_size: NA
v_call: TRBV2
cdr3_nt: TGTGCCAGCAGTGAATGGGAGGGAGAAGGGAATGAGCAGTTCTTC
cdr3_aa: CASSEWEGEGNEQFF

j_call: TRBJ1-4
d_call: TRBD1
clone_size: NA
v_call: TRBV5-1
cdr3_nt: TGCGCCACCAAAGCCGGGACAGTAGATGAAAAACTGTTTTTT
cdr3_aa: CATKAGTVDEKLFF

j_call: TRBJ2-7
d_call: TRBD2
clone_size: NA
v_call: TRBV7-2
cdr3_nt: TGTGCCAGCAGCTGGGCGGCTAGCGGGAGGGCCTACGAGCAGTACTTC
cdr3_aa: CASSWAASGRAYEQYF

j_call: TRBJ2-2
d_call: TRBD1
clone_size: NA
v_call: TRBV7-3
cdr3_nt: TGTGCCAGCAGCTTAAGACAGGGTAACACCGGGGAGCTGTTTTTT
cdr3_aa: CASSLRQGNTGELFF

j_call: TRBJ2-7
d_call: TRBD1
clone_size: NA
v_call: TRBV9
cdr3_nt: TGTGCCAGCAGCACCCGACCGGGACAGGGGTTAGAGCAGTACTTC
cdr3_aa: CASSTRPGQGLEQYF

j_call: TRBJ1-4
d_call: NA
clone_size: NA
v_call: TRBV2
cdr3_nt: TGTGCCAGCAGAGTGGGCAGAGCTAATGAAAAACTGTTTTTT
cdr3_aa: CASRVGRANEKLFF

j_call: TRBJ1-1
d_call: NA
clone_size: NA
v_call: TRBV6-1
cdr3_nt: TGTGCCAGTACAGGGTCACTTATGAACACTGAAGCTTTCTTT
cdr3_aa: CASTGSLMNTEAFF

j_call: TRBJ1-3
d_call: NA
clone_size: NA
v_call: TRBV27
cdr3_nt: TGTGCCAGCAGCTCTCGGGGGAGGGGAAACACCATATATTTT
cdr3_aa: CASSSRGRGNTIYF

j_call: TRBJ2-7
d_call: TRBD2
clone_size: NA
v_call: TRBV7-8
cdr3_nt: TGTGCCAGCTCCAGCTGGAAACTAGCGGGAGAACACGAGCAGTACTTC
cdr3_aa: CASSSWKLAGEHEQYF

j_call: TRBJ1-2
d_call: NA
clone_size: NA
v_call: TRBV11-2
cdr3_nt: TGTGCCAGCAGCTTAGACTACCAACAGATCGGCTACACCTTC
cdr3_aa: CASSLDYQQIGYTF

j_call: TRBJ2-3
d_call: TRBD1
clone_size: few
v_call: TRBV5-6
cdr3_nt: TGTGCCAGCACTAGGACAGGGGGTGATACGCAGTATTTT
cdr3_aa: CASTRTGGDTQYF

j_call: TRBJ2-3
d_call: TRBD1
clone_size: NA
v_call: TRBV9
cdr3_nt: TGTGCCAGCAGCCCAGGACAGGGGTCCACAGATACGCAGTATTTT
cdr3_aa: CASSPGQGSTDTQYF

j_call: TRBJ2-5
d_call: TRBD1
clone_size: NA
v_call: TRBV5-6
cdr3_nt: TGTGCCAGCAGCTTTGACAGGGATTTTTCAGAGACCCAGTACTTC
cdr3_aa: CASSFDRDFSETQYF

j_call: TRBJ1-2
d_call: TRBD1
clone_size: NA
v_call: TRBV19
cdr3_nt: TGTGCCAGCACACACTCCAGTGGGACAGGGGGCTACACCTTC
cdr3_aa: CASTHSSGTGGYTF

j_call: TRBJ1-1
d_call: NA
clone_size: once
v_call: TRBV7-8
cdr3_nt: TGTGCCAGCAGCTTAGCCCGGGCAGGGGTCGGTGAAGCTTTCTTT
cdr3_aa: CASSLARAGVGEAFF

j_call: TRBJ1-4
d_call: TRBD1
clone_size: NA
v_call: TRBV30
cdr3_nt: TGTGCCTGGACCCCTGGGGGGGGGACAGGGGATGAAAAACTGTTTTTT
cdr3_aa: CAWTPGGGTGDEKLFF

j_call: TRBJ2-3
d_call: NA
clone_size: NA
v_call: TRBV6-1
cdr3_nt: TGTGCCAGCAGCGACACGCCCACAGATACGCAGTATTTT
cdr3_aa: CASSDTPTDTQYF

j_call: TRBJ2-1
d_call: TRBD1
clone_size: NA
v_call: TRBV7-2
cdr3_nt: TGTGCCAGCAGGGACAGGGCGGGAAATGAGCAGTTCTTC
cdr3_aa: CASRDRAGNEQFF

j_call: TRBJ2-5
d_call: TRBD2
clone_size: NA
v_call: TRBV2
cdr3_nt: TGTGCCAGCAGTGGTAGGACTAGCAGGGGCGAGACCCAGTACTTC
cdr3_aa: CASSGRTSRGETQYF

j_call: TRBJ2-1
d_call: TRBD2
clone_size: NA
v_call: TRBV19
cdr3_nt: TGTGCCAGTAGGACTAGCGGGGGGGACTTCATCACTGAGCAGTTCTTC
cdr3_aa: CASRTSGGDFITEQFF